This passage covers 27 T cell receptor beta chains from one sample sequenced in a study of control samples from healthy donors and cancer patients (dated by TCRdb to the early 2020s). Receptor libraries were prepared by the immunoSEQ multiplex PCR assay. Entries here come from immuneACCESS through TCRdb and include only in-frame sequences with V and J called. Some clones fail to appear in such tables; in the studies checked, an unresolved V gene covers under half of the shortfall, and the cause of the remainder is unknown. This sample has around 92,000 clones in its table, and approximately 78% of those were observed once. Together, the top ten hold roughly 2% of the sample. Sequencing was done on a sample of blood. The receptor source for this set is a man between 60 and 75 years old in good health.

This clone was recorded a few times. Within the sample, other DNA sequences also encode this same CDR3. The rearrangement uses TRBV5-1 and TRBJ1-2, with D possibly TRBD1 on 6 matching bases. Germline values: CDR1 SGHRS, CDR2 YFSETQ. Trimming took off 2 bases at V and 3 bases at J, with 8 bases between the two ends. The CDR3 sequence is 13 residues long. The CDR3 protein is CASSLQGDYGYTF. The CDR3 nucleotides are TGCGCCAGCAGCTTACAGGGTGACTATGGCTACACCTTC.

This rearrangement joins TRBV5-1 to TRBJ2-1; D uncertain. The V gene lost 0 bases and the J gene lost 3 bases, with 4 bases spanning the gap. Germline lookup yields CDR1 SGHRS and CDR2 YFSETQ. This CDR3 has 13 amino acids. CDR3 residues: CASSLVLYNEQFF. In DNA form, the CDR3 reads TGCGCCAGCAGCTTGGTTCTCTACAATGAGCAGTTCTTC.

CDR3 sequence (DNA): TGTGCCATCCTTTCCAGGGGCGAAGGGACCACTGAAGCTTTCTTT. Protein: CAILSRGEGTTEAFF. The chain combines TRBV10-3 with TRBJ1-1, with TRBD1 as a possible D gene (6 bases). Trimming removed 8 bases at V and 4 bases at J, with 20 bases between. Germline V gene lookup returns CDR1 ENHRY and CDR2 SYGVKD. The CDR3 is made up of 15 amino acids.

The V call is TRBV10-2, the J call TRBJ2-2; 9 nucleotides line up with TRBD2. The junction had 6 bases not matched to a gene; V was cut back by 6 bases and J by 1 base. There are 16 residues in the CDR3. CDR1 WSHSY and CDR2 SAAADI come from the germline V gene. DNA of the CDR3: TGCGCCAGCAGGGCACCAGCGGGGGGGAACACCGGGGAGCTGTTTTTT. This gives the protein CASRAPAGGNTGELFF.

V gene TRBV5-1 combines with J gene TRBJ2-7, with 8 bases that match TRBD2. Looked up from germline, CDR1 is SGHRS and CDR2 is YFSETQ. The CDR3 consists of 14 residues. Trimming removed 3 bases from V and 3 bases from J; junction bases left unmatched: 5. The CDR3 DNA reads as TGCGCCAGCAGCTCCATTCGGGGGGGCTACGAGCAGTACTTC. Protein sequence: CASSSIRGGYEQYF.

The chain uses TRBV7-6 and TRBJ2-5; no firm D call. Trimming removed 1 base from V and 5 bases from J, with 20 bases in between. The length of the CDR3 is 17 residues. Germline CDR1 reads SGHVS; CDR2 reads FNYEAQ. This CDR3 is CASSLGVRPGLGETQYF. The CDR3 DNA reads TGTGCCAGCAGCTTAGGGGTTAGGCCCGGGTTAGGGGAGACCCAGTACTTC.

The chain uses TRBV7-6 and TRBJ2-3; 11 nucleotides line up with TRBD2. The trim removed 6 bases at V and 4 bases at J, leaving 12 bases unmatched. In germline, CDR1 is SGHVS, CDR2 FNYEAQ. CDR3 size: 17 residues. The CDR3 sequence: CASRTGRSGRGADTQYF. In nucleotides, the CDR3 is TGTGCCAGCAGGACTGGTCGTAGCGGGAGGGGCGCAGATACGCAGTATTTT.

This clone was seen more than once but under ten times. V is TRBV7-7 and J is TRBJ2-2; unclear D gene. Trimming pared 1 base from V and 1 base from J, leaving 10 bases between. Germline V CDR1 and CDR2: SSHAT, FNYEAQ (reference sequence). This CDR3 has 16 residues. The CDR3 DNA reads TGTGCCAGCAGCTTAGAGTGGGCCCGGAACACCGGGGAGCTGTTTTTT. It yields the protein CASSLEWARNTGELFF.

The chain couples TRBV4-1 to TRBJ2-1; 7 bases agree with TRBD2. This CDR3 spans 18 amino acids. The germline gives CDR1 MGHRA, CDR2 YSYEKL. The ends lost 1 base at V and 2 bases at J; junction bases unmatched: 11. The CDR3 nucleotides read TGCGCCAGCAGCCAAGGCGTCCAAGCGGGACGAGCCTACAATGAGCAGTTCTTC. Protein product: CASSQGVQAGRAYNEQFF.

The chain employs TRBV19 and TRBJ2-7; possibly TRBD1 for D (6 bases). This CDR3 region has 15 residues. CDR1 and CDR2 from the germline V gene are LNHDA and SQIVND (reference sequence). Trimming took off 6 bases at V and 4 bases at J, with 19 bases between the two ends. This chain's CDR3 is CASSDDRLGTYEQYF. The DNA of the CDR3 is TGTGCCAGTAGCGACGACAGGTTGGGAACTTACGAGCAGTACTTC.

The CDR3 region has the DNA TGTGCCCCCGATATATGGACTAGCGTTACAGATACGCAGTATTTT. Translation: CAPDIWTSVTDTQYF. V usage is TRBV7-9 and J usage is TRBJ2-3, with 9 bases fitting TRBD2. J was trimmed by 3 bases and V by 11 bases; bases with no gene match: 12. Germline-derived CDR1 and CDR2 are SEHNR and FQNEAQ (reference sequence). This CDR3 has 15 amino acids.

The chain is built from TRBV6-5 and TRBJ2-7, with D perhaps TRBD1 (5 bases). This CDR3 spans 14 amino acids. Trimming took off 0 bases at V and 7 bases at J, with 13 bases between the two ends. Germline CDR1 is MNHEY and CDR2 is SVGAGI. The chain's CDR3 is CASSYSNWGAEQYF. DNA for the CDR3: TGTGCCAGCAGTTACTCGAATTGGGGCGCGGAGCAGTACTTC.

The chain has TRBV5-1 and TRBJ1-6; the match to TRBD1 covers 11 bases. The CDR3 loop spans 16 amino acids. Germline V gene sequence: CDR1 SGHRS, CDR2 YFSETQ. V lost 4 bases, J lost 9 bases, and 9 bases stayed unmatched. The CDR3 loop reads CASSSPGQGASSPLHF. The DNA of the CDR3 is TGCGCCAGCAGCAGTCCCGGACAGGGGGCGAGTTCACCCCTCCACTTT.

The DNA for the CDR3 is TGTGCCAGCACAAGGGGCGGGAGGGCCACTGGGGCCAACGTCCTGACTTTC. It encodes CASTRGGRATGANVLTF. The genes are TRBV27 and TRBJ2-6, with TRBD2 matching over 9 bases. V was pared by 7 bases and J by 2 bases, with 9 bases of the junction left unmatched. CDR3 size: 17 residues. Germline loops: CDR1 MNHEY, CDR2 SMNVEV (reference sequence). The full variable domain, in which reference TRBV27 and TRBJ2-6 provide the parts outside the CDR3, is EAQVTQNPRYLITVTGKKLTVTCSQNMNHEYMSWYRQDPGLGLRQIYYSMNVEVTDKGDVPEGYKVSRKEKRNFPLILESPSPNQTSLYFCASTRGGRATGANVLTFGAGSRLTVL.

The J gene is TRBJ2-2, the V gene TRBV6-6, with 10 bases matching TRBD1. In germline, CDR1 is MNHNY, CDR2 SVGAGI (reference sequence). There are 16 residues in the CDR3. V lost 2 bases and J lost 4; bases outside the gene matches: 4. This chain's CDR3 is CASSYPGQGITGELFF. The CDR3, as DNA: TGTGCCAGCAGTTACCCGGGACAGGGGATCACCGGGGAGCTGTTTTTT.

The chain has TRBV6-5 and TRBJ1-3; 7 bases map to TRBD1. The length of the CDR3 is 14 residues. The ends lost 6 bases at V and 2 bases at J; junction bases unmatched: 4. CDR1 is MNHEY, CDR2 SVGAGI, per germline. The CDR3 DNA follows: TGTGCCAGCAGCCGCGACAGGGCTGGAAACACCATATATTTT. Translation: CASSRDRAGNTIYF.

The genes are TRBV7-2 and TRBJ1-2, with D uncertain. The germline gives CDR1 SGHTA, CDR2 FQGNSA. Between the trimmed V and J ends, which lost 0 bases and 8 bases, there was a span of 10 bases. This CDR3 is built from 13 residues. CDR3: CASSLAIAKGYTF. The CDR3 DNA reads as TGTGCCAGCAGCTTAGCGATCGCAAAAGGCTACACCTTC.

The rearrangement links TRBV7-3 to TRBJ2-3; D call uncertain. V shed 0 bases and J shed 2 bases, with 15 bases lying between them. This CDR3 has 17 amino acids. In germline, CDR1 is SGHTA, CDR2 FQGTGA. CDR3 sequence: CASSLTVALSNTDTQYF. CDR3 in DNA: TGTGCCAGCAGCTTAACTGTGGCCCTCAGCAACACAGATACGCAGTATTTT.

The genes are TRBV9 and TRBJ2-5; no clear D. Germline assignment: CDR1 SGDLS and CDR2 YYNGEE. CDR3 length: 13 amino acids. V shed 0 bases and J shed 4 bases, with 7 bases lying between them. The CDR3 region has the DNA TGTGCCAGCAGCGTAGGGATAGGAGAGACCCAGTACTTC. It specifies CASSVGIGETQYF.

The V and J genes are TRBV6-1 and TRBJ1-1, with D uncertain. The CDR3 extends over 15 amino acids. V dropped 2 bases and J dropped 1 base, with 11 bases sitting between them. CDR1 MNHNS and CDR2 SASEGT come from the germline V gene. The CDR3 here is CASSESSAGNTEAFF. The CDR3 DNA reads as TGTGCCAGCAGTGAATCTTCGGCGGGGAACACTGAAGCTTTCTTT.

The chain joins TRBV5-1 to TRBJ1-3, with 7 bases aligning to TRBD1. This CDR3 is 14 amino acids long. V shed 3 bases and J 3 bases; nucleotides not matched to a gene: 3. Germline CDR1 is SGHRS and CDR2 is YFSETQ. The CDR3 nucleotides read TGCGCCAGCAGCTCGACAGGGAATGGAAACACCATATATTTT. It codes for CASSSTGNGNTIYF. The full variable domain, in which reference TRBV5-1 and TRBJ1-3 provide the parts outside the CDR3, is KAGVTQTPRYLIKTRGQQVTLSCSPISGHRSVSWYQQTPGQGLQFLFEYFSETQRNKGNFPGRFSGRQFSNSRSEMNVSTLELGDSALYLCASSSTGNGNTIYFGEGSWLTVV.

The rearrangement joins TRBV30 to TRBJ1-3; D may be TRBD1 (6 bases). CDR1 GTSNPN and CDR2 SVGIG come from the germline V gene (reference sequence). The CDR3 is made up of 14 amino acids. V was clipped by 7 bases and J by 0 bases, with 13 bases between them. Here the CDR3 DNA reads TGTGCCTATCCGGGACACGGCTCTGGAAACACCATATATTTT. Encoded protein: CAYPGHGSGNTIYF.

This clone turned up a few times. The genes are TRBV30 and TRBJ2-7, with 7 positions matching TRBD1. J lost 4 bases, V lost 3 bases, and 6 bases had no gene match. Germline loops: CDR1 GTSNPN, CDR2 SVGIG (reference sequence). The CDR3 length is 13 residues. The CDR3 nucleotides are TGTGCCTGGAGCCCCAGGGGGAGATACGAGCAGTACTTC. Amino acid sequence: CAWSPRGRYEQYF.

This clone has a single count. The genes are TRBV3-1 (or the pseudogene TRBV3-2) and TRBJ1-2; TRBD1 is a possible D gene (6 bases). The CDR3 has 14 amino acids. Trimming shortened V by 0 bases and J by 4 bases, and 9 bases separated the two germline ends. Germline loops: CDR1 LGHDT, CDR2 YNNKEL (reference sequence). The chain's CDR3 is CASSQDLGGYGYTF. The CDR3 nucleotides are TGTGCCAGCAGCCAAGATTTAGGGGGCTATGGCTACACCTTC.

The chain uses TRBV6-5 and TRBJ1-3; D unresolved. The germline V gene encodes CDR1 MNHEY and CDR2 SVGAGI. This CDR3 contains 14 residues. Trimming left V 0 bases short and J 3 bases short, with 6 bases between. The CDR3 is CASSYSDYGNTIYF. CDR3 DNA sequence: TGTGCCAGCAGTTACTCGGATTATGGAAACACCATATATTTT.

This clone was counted only a few times. The chain links TRBV7-3 to TRBJ1-1; D is undetermined. The germline V and J ends were trimmed by 0 bases and 1 base, with 6 bases remaining between them. The CDR3 covers 14 residues. The germline V gene has CDR1 SGHTA and CDR2 FQGTGA. The CDR3 DNA follows: TGTGCCAGCAGCTTAACCCCCCAGAACACTGAAGCTTTCTTT. It translates to CASSLTPQNTEAFF.

The chain uses TRBV11-2 and TRBJ1-2; D is undetermined. V was clipped by 7 bases and J by 4 bases, with 16 bases between them. CDR1 SGHAT and CDR2 FQNNGV come from the germline V gene. This CDR3 has 14 residues. The CDR3 nucleotides read TGTGCCAGCAATGGCTCTCCTGCCATCTATGGCTACACCTTC. Its protein is CASNGSPAIYGYTF.